This T cell receptor (beta chain) was retrieved from a study of blood T cell repertoires in COVID-19. Study summary: Acute-phase and convalescent COVID-19 samples originated in the United States, Italy and Spain. From T cells, B-cell-depleted T cells, or PBMCs came the material, which was cDNA or gDNA.

V gave up 0 bases and J gave up 3 bases, with 8 bases separating them. The V gene's germline CDR1 is SEHNR and CDR2 FQNEAQ (reference sequence). CDR3 length: 14 amino acids. Original analysis: Quantification of nucleated cells was approximated via reference gene primer amplification. Sequencing was performed with immunoSEQ multiplex PCR; in TCRdb, only in-frame clones are kept and a portion is missing. Clone size and V and J calls were adopted from that table, with D and trimming inferred from the DNA. Of fewer than 150,000 clones in the sample, around four fifths were seen once. Sequenced material: peripheral blood. This TCR was sampled from a man in his 60s who had recovered from COVID-19. This chain joins TRBV7-9 and TRBJ2-5; perhaps TRBD1 as D (5 bases). The CDR3 coding sequence is TGTGCCAGCAGCTTAGCCAGGGCGGAAGAGACCCAGTACTTC. Protein: CASSLARAEETQYF.